This T cell receptor (beta chain) appears in the sequencing data of a study of Graves' ophthalmopathy and Graves' hyperthyroidism. CDR3 length equals 13 residues. Germline V gene sequence: CDR1 MNHEY, CDR2 SMNVEV (reference sequence). Trimming stripped 2 bases from V and 4 bases from J, with 8 bases between. This clonotype has at least ten counts. Excluded: other autoimmune disease, uncontrolled infection, pregnancy or lactation. Amplification from RNA transcripts yielded the TCR beta CDR3 regions. RT-PCR was first run with HTBI primers, then multiplex PCR in a second round. TCRdb reanalysed the multiplex PCR reads using MiXCR and keeps one entry per CDR3 protein. The repertoire holds about 480,000 distinct CDR3 sequences, with approximately 15% as singletons.

The receptor comes from a woman aged 25 to 39 with Graves' ophthalmopathy. Sequenced material: blood. This chain joins TRBV27 and TRBJ1-2; D is ambiguous. CDR3 sequence (DNA): TGTGCCAGCAGTTTAAAGGGTGGCTATGGCTACACCTTC. The encoded protein is CASSLKGGYGYTF.